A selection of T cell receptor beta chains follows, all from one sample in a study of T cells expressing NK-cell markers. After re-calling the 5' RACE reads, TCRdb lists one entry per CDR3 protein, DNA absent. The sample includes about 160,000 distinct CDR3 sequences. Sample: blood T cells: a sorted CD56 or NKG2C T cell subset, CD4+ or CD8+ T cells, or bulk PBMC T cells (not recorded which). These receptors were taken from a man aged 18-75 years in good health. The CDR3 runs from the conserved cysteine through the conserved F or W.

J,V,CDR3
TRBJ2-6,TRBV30,CAWSVDGGSGANVLTF
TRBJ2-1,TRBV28,CASSNPGQQFF
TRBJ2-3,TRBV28,CASNRATSTDTQYF
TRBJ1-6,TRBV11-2,CASSLDDRGLTSSYNSPLHF
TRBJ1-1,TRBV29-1,CSVEDLQGLDTEAFF
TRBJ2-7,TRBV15,CATSNDSGGFSYEQYF
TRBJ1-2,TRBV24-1,CATSDFRGGGYTF
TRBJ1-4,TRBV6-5,CASSTSGTTNEKLFF
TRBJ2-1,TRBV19,CASSVIAGAYNEQFF
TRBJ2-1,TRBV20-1,CSAVPQGWNEQFF
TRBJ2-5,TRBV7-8,CASSLEPGHLEETQYF
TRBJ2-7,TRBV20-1,CSARDELAGPTSYEQYF
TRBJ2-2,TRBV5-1,CASSPYGLPGELFF
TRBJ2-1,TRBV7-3,CASSPGTVTYNEQFF
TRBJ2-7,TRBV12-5,CASGLVQGIYEQYF
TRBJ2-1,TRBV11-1,CASSSRDRYNEQFF
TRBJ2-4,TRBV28,CASSFRALAKNIQYF
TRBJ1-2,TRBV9,CASSVARDKEMYGYTF
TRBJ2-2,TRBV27,CASSLSVRRTNTGELFF
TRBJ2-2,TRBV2,CASSEGRGGINTGELFF
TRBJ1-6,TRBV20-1,CSAADGQGLYNSPLHF
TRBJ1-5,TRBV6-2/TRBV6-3,CASSSTGGGLNQPQHF
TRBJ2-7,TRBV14,CASSQVHRAVYEQYF
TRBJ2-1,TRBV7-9,CASSSSGGSYNEQFF
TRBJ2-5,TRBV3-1,CASSQGGTSGGYQETQYF
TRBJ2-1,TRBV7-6,CASSLSGFYNEQFF
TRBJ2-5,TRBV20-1,CSATLWDRQQETQYF
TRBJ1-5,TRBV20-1,CSATLPGAQHF
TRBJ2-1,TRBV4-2,CASSPEWGRGPYNEQFF
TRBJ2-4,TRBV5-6,CASSLLSWAGAKNIQYF
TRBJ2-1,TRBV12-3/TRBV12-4,CASSGQGYNEQFF
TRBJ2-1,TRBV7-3,CASSSIVRTAAYNEQFF
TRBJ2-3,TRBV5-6,CASSLGNTQYF
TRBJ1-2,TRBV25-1,CASRTLAGYTF
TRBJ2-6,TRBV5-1,CASSPDTTSGANVLTF
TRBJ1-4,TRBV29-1,CSVDALKETNEKLFF
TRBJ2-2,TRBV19,CASSIFGGPNTGELFF
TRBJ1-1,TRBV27,CASSWKLSGTEAFF
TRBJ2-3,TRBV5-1,CASNGLAGDKQYF
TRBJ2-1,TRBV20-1,CSAFWGGEQFF
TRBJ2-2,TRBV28,CASSLGTGGHGELFF
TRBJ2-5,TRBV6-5,CASSSTLAGGETQYF
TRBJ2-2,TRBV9,CASSPQRDGELFF
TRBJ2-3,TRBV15,CATSRDWEGAYADTQYF
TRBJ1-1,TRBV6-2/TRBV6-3,CASSYSPDRATEAFF